Below, 32 T cell receptor beta chains from the same sample are listed, as sequenced in a study of blood T cell repertoires in COVID-19. Using immunoSEQ multiplex PCR, the repertoire was profiled, and TCRdb retains in-frame clones only, with some absent. This sample has 250,000 to 350,000 clones, with 90% found just once. The sample taken for sequencing was PBMCs or T cells enriched from blood (not recorded which). The receptors were sampled from a young woman who had recovered from COVID-19.

J is TRBJ2-5 and V is TRBV29-1; perhaps TRBD1 as D (6 bases). V gave up 6 bases and J gave up 7 bases, with 18 bases separating them. Germline CDR1 and CDR2: SQVTM and ANQGSEA. The CDR3 loop spans 13 amino acids. The CDR3 sequence is CSVTHLVTGTQYF. The CDR3 DNA reads TGCAGCGTCACCCATCTGGTGACAGGGACCCAGTACTTC.

V and J are TRBV27 and TRBJ2-1; 8 bases are a match to TRBD2. Germline V gene data show CDR1 as MNHEY and CDR2 as SMNVEV (reference sequence). This CDR3 spans 15 amino acids. With V trimmed by 0 bases and J by 4 bases, 2 bases remained unmatched. The CDR3 spells CASSLSSGVYNEQFF. DNA of the CDR3: TGTGCCAGCAGTTTATCTAGCGGGGTATACAATGAGCAGTTCTTC.

The chain has TRBV19 and TRBJ2-1; TRBD2 is a possible D gene (6 bases). Trimming took 1 base from V and 10 from J, leaving 11 bases between them. The CDR3 is made up of 13 amino acids. Germline V CDR1 and CDR2: LNHDA, SQIVND (reference sequence). For the CDR3, the DNA is TGTGCCAGTAGTATAGGGTCGGCGGGAGAGCAGTTCTTC. Translating it yields CASSIGSAGEQFF.

V and J are TRBV7-9 and TRBJ2-1; 9 nucleotides line up with TRBD2. The CDR3 has 15 amino acids. Unmatched junction bases numbered 2, after V lost 0 bases and J lost 5 bases. Germline V gene lookup returns CDR1 SEHNR and CDR2 FQNEAQ (reference sequence). DNA of the CDR3: TGTGCCAGCAGCTTAGCGGGACTAGCCGACAATGAGCAGTTCTTC. It yields the protein CASSLAGLADNEQFF.

The J gene is TRBJ2-1, the V gene TRBV4-1; 8 bases map to TRBD1. Germline CDR1 is MGHRA and CDR2 is YSYEKL. This CDR3 spans 15 amino acids. V lost 0 bases to trimming and J lost 9 bases; unmatched junction nucleotides: 7. In DNA form, the CDR3 reads TGCGCCAGCAGCCAAGAACGGCAGGGGGCGGGTGAGCAGTTCTTC. It encodes CASSQERQGAGEQFF.

This clone is a singleton in its sample. The rearrangement links TRBV28 to TRBJ2-7, with TRBD2 matching over 7 bases. Germline assignment: CDR1 MDHEN and CDR2 SYDVKM. This CDR3 is built from 15 residues. The junction had 8 bases not matched to a gene; V was cut back by 5 bases and J by 1 base. CDR3 sequence: CASSPAGRESYEQYF. The CDR3 DNA reads TGTGCCAGCAGTCCAGCGGGGCGGGAATCCTACGAGCAGTACTTC.

The gene calls are TRBV7-2 and TRBJ1-5; 9 bases are shared with TRBD1. Germline values: CDR1 SGHTA, CDR2 FQGNSA. Trimming removed 6 bases from V and 0 bases from J; junction bases left unmatched: 3. The CDR3 totals 15 residues. The CDR3 region has the DNA TGTGCCAGCAGTTCGACAGGGGGTAGCAATCAGCCCCAGCATTTT. This translates into CASSSTGGSNQPQHF. The full variable domain, in which reference TRBV7-2 and TRBJ1-5 provide the parts outside the CDR3, is GAGVSQSPSNKVTEKGKDVELRCDPISGHTALYWYRQSLGQGLEFLIYFQGNSAPDKSGLPSDRFSAERTGGSVSTLTIQRTQQEDSAVYLCASSSTGGSNQPQHFGDGTRLSIL.

The rearrangement links TRBV7-9 to TRBJ2-1; 7 bases are a match to TRBD2. The J segment lost 7 bases and the V segment lost 2 bases, leaving 8 bases of the junction unmatched. The CDR3 is 15 residues long. The germline V gene has CDR1 SEHNR and CDR2 FQNEAQ (reference sequence). CDR3 DNA: TGTGCCAGCAGCTTAACGGCTAGCGGCGAGAATGAGCAGTTCTTC. It encodes CASSLTASGENEQFF.

DNA of the CDR3: TGTGCCTGGAGTGAAGGGACAGGGAGTGAAAAACTGTTTTTT. Translating it yields CAWSEGTGSEKLFF. The chain has TRBV30 and TRBJ1-4, with TRBD1 matching 9 bases. This CDR3 has 14 residues. Germline CDR1 and CDR2: GTSNPN and SVGIG (reference sequence). The trim removed 1 base at V and 7 bases at J, leaving 4 bases unmatched.

The chain is built from TRBV4-1 and TRBJ2-1; 9 bases align to TRBD2. The V segment lost 8 bases and the J segment 4 bases; nucleotides outside the gene matches: 9. The CDR3 sequence is 15 residues long. Germline CDR1 and CDR2: MGHRA and YSYEKL. The CDR3 bases are TGCGCCAGCCATCTGGTAGCGGGAGAGTACAATGAGCAGTTCTTC. Residues: CASHLVAGEYNEQFF.

The chain is built from TRBV6-5 and TRBJ1-5; 10 bases fit TRBD1. CDR3 size: 15 residues. V trimming: 6 bases; J trimming: 3 bases; junction bases outside the gene matches: 5. Germline-derived CDR1 and CDR2 are MNHEY and SVGAGI. The CDR3 loop reads CASRSTGGINQPQHF. In nucleotides, the CDR3 is TGTGCCAGCAGGTCGACAGGGGGCATCAATCAGCCCCAGCATTTT.

The chain is built from TRBV18 and TRBJ2-5; a weak D match, TRBD1 (5 bases). Germline CDR1 reads KGHSH; CDR2 reads LQKENI. The CDR3 extends over 13 amino acids. V gave up 6 bases and J gave up 4 bases, with 12 bases separating them. In DNA, the CDR3 is TGTGCCAGCTCGCAGGGCATAAGAGAGACCCAGTACTTC. Amino acids: CASSQGIRETQYF.

In regard to this clone: Other DNA sequences from this sample encode an identical CDR3 as well. The genes are TRBV9 and TRBJ2-3; tentatively, D is TRBD2 (6 bases). CDR1 and CDR2 (germline): SGDLS, YYNGEE. Between the trimmed V and J ends, which lost 0 bases and 0 bases, there was a span of 8 bases. The CDR3 length is 15 residues. The CDR3 sequence is CASSVAGASTDTQYF. CDR3 DNA: TGTGCCAGCAGCGTAGCGGGAGCTAGCACAGATACGCAGTATTTT. Variable domain in full (rest from reference TRBV9 and TRBJ2-3): DSGVTQTPKHLITATGQRVTLRCSPRSGDLSVYWYQQSLDQGLQFLIQYYNGEERAKGNILERFSAQQFPDLHSELNLSSLELGDSALYFCASSVAGASTDTQYFGPGTRLTVL.

CDR3 loop: CASSASGRVYTGELFF. CDR3 bases: TGTGCCAGCAGTGCTAGCGGGAGAGTTTACACCGGGGAGCTGTTTTTT. The chain combines TRBV27 with TRBJ2-2, with TRBD2 identical over 10 bases. CDR1 and CDR2 (germline): MNHEY, SMNVEV (reference sequence). V was clipped by 5 bases and J by 3 bases; unmatched bases: 6. The CDR3 runs 16 residues.

The V and J genes are TRBV3-1 (or the pseudogene TRBV3-2) and TRBJ1-3; no reliable D call. The CDR3 loop spans 12 amino acids. The germline V gene has CDR1 LGHDT and CDR2 YNNKEL (reference sequence). V lost 4 bases and J 4 bases, leaving 5 bases between the germline ends. The CDR3 sequence: CASSPVGNTIYF. The CDR3 DNA reads TGTGCCAGCAGCCCGGTAGGAAACACCATATATTTT.

The rearrangement uses TRBV7-9 and TRBJ1-1, with unresolved D. Trimming left V 5 bases short and J 5 bases short, with 6 bases between. Germline loops: CDR1 SEHNR, CDR2 FQNEAQ (reference sequence). The CDR3 consists of 11 residues. The CDR3: CASSGATEAFF. For the CDR3, the DNA is TGTGCCAGCAGCGGAGCGACTGAAGCTTTCTTT.

The J gene is TRBJ2-7, the V gene TRBV13; 11 bases are a match to TRBD2. The germline gives CDR1 PRHDT, CDR2 FYEKMQ (reference sequence). The CDR3 totals 16 residues. J gave up 4 bases and V 3 bases, and 8 bases lay outside the gene matches. The CDR3 DNA reads as TGTGCCAGCAGCTTCAGACTAGCGGGAACGGAGTACGAGCAGTACTTC. Protein product: CASSFRLAGTEYEQYF.

This CDR3 is CASSLGLAGTYEQYF. The CDR3 DNA sequence: TGCGCCAGCAGCTTGGGGCTAGCGGGGACCTACGAGCAGTACTTC. The gene calls are TRBV5-1 and TRBJ2-7, with TRBD2 matching 9 bases. Germline CDR1 reads SGHRS; CDR2 reads YFSETQ. The CDR3 runs 15 residues. V was clipped by 0 bases and J by 2 bases; unmatched bases: 3.

In its sample, this clone was seen once. V gene TRBV24-1 combines with J gene TRBJ2-1; 10 bases map to TRBD2. This CDR3 has 14 amino acids. Germline V gives CDR1 KGHDR, CDR2 SFDVKD. The V segment lost 5 bases and the J segment 3 bases; nucleotides outside the gene matches: 0. The CDR3 here is CATSGTSGYNEQFF. In DNA form, the CDR3 reads TGTGCCACCAGTGGGACTAGCGGCTACAATGAGCAGTTCTTC.

V and J are TRBV7-2 and TRBJ1-5; weak D call: TRBD1 (5 bases). This CDR3 is built from 15 residues. Germline lookup yields CDR1 SGHTA and CDR2 FQGNSA. V was shortened by 5 bases and J by 2 bases, with 13 bases between the two germline ends. The CDR3 DNA sequence: TGTGCCAGCAGCCCCCCAGGGAAAGGCAATCAGCCCCAGCATTTT. Translated, it gives CASSPPGKGNQPQHF.

The chain recombines TRBV28 with TRBJ2-7; D is possibly TRBD1 (6 bases). This CDR3 is built from 14 residues. Germline CDR1 reads MDHEN; CDR2 reads SYDVKM. V lost 5 bases to trimming and J lost 1 base, with 12 bases between them. The CDR3: CASSTGFLSYEQYF. Written as DNA, the CDR3 is TGTGCCAGCAGTACAGGGTTCTTATCCTACGAGCAGTACTTC. The entire variable domain, with the rest obtained from reference TRBV28 and TRBJ2-7, is as follows: DVKVTQSSRYLVKRTGEKVFLECVQDMDHENMFWYRQDPGLGLRLIYFSYDVKMKEKGDIPEGYSVSREKKERFSLILESASTNQTSMYLCASSTGFLSYEQYFGPGTRLTVT.

This chain uses TRBV27 with TRBJ1-6; 10 positions match TRBD1. Trimming at V came to 3 bases and at J to 10 bases, leaving 12 bases not matched to a gene. Germline CDR1 MNHEY, CDR2 SMNVEV (reference sequence). The CDR3 length is 17 residues. CDR3 sequence reads: CASSFILRDRGRSPLHF. The DNA of the CDR3 is TGTGCCAGCAGTTTCATCTTAAGGGACAGGGGACGGTCACCCCTCCACTTT.

This chain uses TRBV27 with TRBJ1-2; 9 positions agree with TRBD1. The CDR3 spans 13 residues. J was trimmed by 6 bases and V by 4 bases; bases with no gene match: 3. Germline V gene sequence: CDR1 MNHEY, CDR2 SMNVEV (reference sequence). The CDR3 nucleotides are TGTGCCAGCAGTTCCGGGGACAGGGATGGCTACACCTTC. Translation gives CASSSGDRDGYTF.

The chain carries TRBV7-9 and TRBJ2-1; the D gene is possibly TRBD1 (7 bases). Trimming shortened V by 5 bases and J by 2 bases, and 10 bases separated the two germline ends. Germline V gene data show CDR1 as SEHNR and CDR2 as FQNEAQ (reference sequence). CDR3 length: 14 residues. The CDR3 reads CASSGGTAYNEQFF. DNA for the CDR3: TGTGCCAGCAGCGGCGGGACAGCCTACAATGAGCAGTTCTTC.

Only a few counts were recorded for this clone. As DNA, the CDR3 is TGTGCCAGCAGTGCACAGGGTAAACAGACCCAGTACTTC. It translates to CASSAQGKQTQYF. J is TRBJ2-5 and V is TRBV25-1; weak D call: TRBD1 (6 bases). The ends were cut back, 4 bases at V and 6 bases at J, with 12 bases in the middle. Germline V CDR1 and CDR2: MGHDK, SYGVNS. The length of the CDR3 is 13 residues.

The chain employs TRBV3-1 (or the pseudogene TRBV3-2) and TRBJ2-7; a possible D gene is TRBD2 (6 bases). Trimming pared 0 bases from V and 0 bases from J, leaving 9 bases between. CDR3 length equals 15 residues. CDR1 is LGHDT, CDR2 YNNKEL, per germline (reference sequence). The CDR3 is CASSQEAGFSYEQYF. The CDR3 region has the DNA TGTGCCAGCAGCCAAGAAGCGGGCTTCTCCTACGAGCAGTACTTC.

The rearrangement uses TRBV15 and TRBJ2-2; 8 bases align to TRBD1. The V gene's germline CDR1 is LNHNV and CDR2 YYDKDF (reference sequence). This CDR3 region has 18 residues. V shed 4 bases, J shed 5 bases, and the junction held 15 bases outside the gene matches. CDR3 nucleotide sequence: TGTGCCACCAGCACTATAGACAGGGGAGAGAGTGGGACCGGGGAGCTGTTTTTT. It specifies CATSTIDRGESGTGELFF.

This clone was found once. CDR3 DNA: TGTGCCAGCTCACCACGGGGAGGTAACTATGGCTACACCTTC. Amino acid sequence: CASSPRGGNYGYTF. This chain links TRBV18 with TRBJ1-2; no reliable D call. Trimming shortened V by 1 base and J by 1 base, and 7 bases separated the two germline ends. This CDR3 contains 14 residues. Germline CDR1 is KGHSH and CDR2 is LQKENI.

The chain is built from TRBV6-5 and TRBJ1-5; D is undetermined. The germline V gene has CDR1 MNHEY and CDR2 SVGAGI. V shed 4 bases and J shed 1 base, with 11 bases lying between them. CDR3 length equals 15 residues. CDR3 sequence: CASSSGVGSNQPQHF. The CDR3 nucleotides read TGTGCCAGCAGTTCGGGTGTCGGAAGCAATCAGCCCCAGCATTTT.

The chain couples TRBV6-2 or TRBV6-3 to TRBJ2-7; D possibly corresponds to TRBD1 (5 bases). Germline CDR1 MNHEY, CDR2 SVGEGT. The CDR3 has 14 residues. Trimming cost V 5 bases and J 0 bases, with 11 bases left between them. DNA of the CDR3: TGTGCCAGCAGTGGAGCAGGGTCCTCCTACGAGCAGTACTTC. As protein: CASSGAGSSYEQYF.

The chain is built from TRBV4-3 and TRBJ1-5, with 7 bases identical to TRBD1. Germline CDR1 reads LGHNA; CDR2 reads YSLEER. The CDR3 runs 15 residues. V lost 4 bases and J lost 5; bases outside the gene matches: 8. The DNA of the CDR3 is TGCGCCAGCAGCCCTAACCTACAGGGGCATCAGCCCCAGCATTTT. Translating it yields CASSPNLQGHQPQHF.

The chain uses TRBV28 and TRBJ1-5; maybe TRBD1 (5 bases). The V end lost 2 bases, the J end lost 0 bases, and 8 bases lay between the germline ends. CDR1 is MDHEN and CDR2 is SYDVKM in the germline V gene. There are 15 residues in the CDR3. The CDR3 sequence is CASSLGGISNQPQHF. The CDR3, as DNA: TGTGCCAGCAGTTTAGGGGGGATTAGCAATCAGCCCCAGCATTTT.